The 10 T cell receptor beta chains listed next were all sequenced from one sample in a study of shared clonotypes between healthy human individuals. Here immunoSEQ multiplex PCR was the method, and the copy in TCRdb shows in-frame clones only, minus some. The table shows around 1.6 million clones, with 95% to 99% occurring only once. Sequenced material: naive CD4+ T cells sorted from blood. The subset: CD45RA+ positively selected. The receptors were gathered from a man younger than 45 in good health.

The rearrangement links TRBV9 to TRBJ1-1; D perhaps matches TRBD1 (6 bases). Trimming removed 3 bases at V and 3 bases at J, with 9 bases between. This CDR3 spans 13 amino acids. Germline V gene sequence: CDR1 SGDLS, CDR2 YYNGEE. CDR3 residues: CASSAGVDTEAFF. The CDR3, as DNA: TGTGCCAGCAGCGCAGGGGTCGACACTGAAGCTTTCTTT.

This chain links TRBV7-8 with TRBJ1-4, with 10 bases matching TRBD1. CDR3 size: 15 residues. Trimming removed 5 bases from V and 3 bases from J; junction bases left unmatched: 3. CDR1 is SGHVS, CDR2 FQNEAQ, per germline. The CDR3 sequence is CASSRGQGANEKLFF. DNA of the CDR3: TGTGCCAGCAGCCGAGGACAGGGGGCTAATGAAAAACTGTTTTTT.

This sequence joins TRBV5-1 and TRBJ2-3, with 7 bases fitting TRBD1. Germline assignment: CDR1 SGHRS and CDR2 YFSETQ. The CDR3 loop spans 16 amino acids. V lost 3 bases to trimming and J lost 10 bases; unmatched junction nucleotides: 17. The CDR3 reads CASSSGGGSPTRAQYF. For the CDR3, the DNA is TGCGCCAGCAGCTCAGGGGGTGGTAGCCCTACTCGTGCGCAGTATTTT.

This rearrangement joins TRBV10-3 to TRBJ1-2; 9 nucleotides line up with TRBD1. After removal of 5 bases from V and 6 bases from J, the junction contained 7 bases not matched to a gene. CDR1 is ENHRY, CDR2 SYGVKD, per germline. The CDR3 contains 14 residues. CDR3 amino acids: CAISTGGTRDGYTF. CDR3 sequence (DNA): TGTGCCATCAGTACAGGGGGCACCCGGGATGGCTACACCTTC.

This clone was seen only once. The gene calls are TRBV7-8 and TRBJ2-1; the match to TRBD2 covers 10 bases. CDR3 length equals 16 residues. Germline V gene data show CDR1 as SGHVS and CDR2 as FQNEAQ. The ends lost 7 bases at V and 0 bases at J; junction bases unmatched: 6. CDR3 bases: TGTGCCAGCAAGCAACTAGCGGGAAGCTCCTACAATGAGCAGTTCTTC. It specifies CASKQLAGSSYNEQFF.

This chain joins TRBV7-8 and TRBJ2-2, with TRBD1 matching over 8 bases. Per the germline V gene, CDR1 is SGHVS and CDR2 is FQNEAQ. CDR3 size: 15 residues. Trimming cost V 2 bases and J 5 bases; bases outside gene matches: 4. CDR3 protein: CASSLQGAQTGELFF. In DNA, the CDR3 is TGTGCCAGCAGCTTACAGGGGGCGCAAACCGGGGAGCTGTTTTTT.

The V gene is TRBV19, the J gene TRBJ2-7; weak D call: TRBD1 (6 bases). CDR3 length equals 18 residues. In germline, CDR1 is LNHDA, CDR2 SQIVND (reference sequence). Trimming shortened V by 5 bases and J by 0 bases, and 23 bases separated the two germline ends. The CDR3 DNA sequence: TGTGCCAGTAGTCTCCGAGGGGGAGCGGCTTCCAGCTCCTACGAGCAGTACTTC. Encoded protein: CASSLRGGAASSSYEQYF.

The chain carries TRBV30 and TRBJ2-5, with D tentatively TRBD2 (6 bases). Between the trimmed V and J ends, which lost 2 bases and 1 base, there was a span of 11 bases. CDR3 size: 14 residues. The germline V gene encodes CDR1 GTSNPN and CDR2 SVGIG (reference sequence). In DNA form, the CDR3 reads TGTGCCTGGAGTCCTCGACTAGTCCAAGAGACCCAGTACTTC. Protein: CAWSPRLVQETQYF.

The chain has TRBV4-3 and TRBJ2-7; possible D gene TRBD2, 6 bases. CDR1 and CDR2 from the germline V gene are LGHNA and YSLEER. Trimming stripped 2 bases from V and 2 bases from J, with 19 bases between. The CDR3 is 17 amino acids. The CDR3 nucleotides are TGCGCCAGCAGCCAATCGATTGGGAGGAGAGGAACCTACGAGCAGTACTTC. Amino acid sequence: CASSQSIGRRGTYEQYF.

About this clone itself: Other DNA variants within this sample encode the same CDR3. The chain joins TRBV6-1 to TRBJ1-5; TRBD1 might be the D (6 bases). Germline CDR1 and CDR2: MNHNS and SASEGT. The CDR3 covers 14 residues. Trimming took off 4 bases at V and 4 bases at J, with 11 bases between the two ends. The DNA for the CDR3 is TGTGCCAGCAGTGTTCGAGGGGGGAATCAGCCCCAGCATTTT. Translated, it gives CASSVRGGNQPQHF.